Below are 27 T cell receptor beta chains sequenced from a single sample in a study of siplizumab effects on memory and regulatory T cells. Method: immunoSEQ multiplex PCR; TCRdb's copy keeps in-frame clones and lacks some. The sample has about 120,000 clones; around 94% are singletons. Sequencing used non-Treg CD4+ T cells sorted from blood. These receptors were collected from a human donor in good health.

The V call is TRBV29-1, the J call TRBJ2-7, with D tentatively TRBD1 (6 bases). This CDR3 is built from 13 residues. V shed 4 bases and J shed 2 bases, with 12 bases lying between them. CDR1 and CDR2 from the germline V gene are SQVTM and ANQGSEA. The CDR3 is CSVGTAFPYEQYF. CDR3 nucleotide sequence: TGCAGCGTTGGGACAGCCTTTCCCTACGAGCAGTACTTC.

CDR3 nucleotides: TGTGCCAGTAGGGACAGGGGAGGTGAAAAACTGTTTTTT. This gives the protein CASRDRGGEKLFF. The rearrangement joins TRBV19 to TRBJ1-4, with TRBD1 identical over 9 bases. The CDR3 covers 13 residues. V lost 6 bases and J lost 7; bases outside the gene matches: 3. Germline loops: CDR1 LNHDA, CDR2 SQIVND (reference sequence).

This rearrangement joins TRBV19 to TRBJ2-2, with no clear D. V lost 4 bases to trimming and J lost 5 bases, with 14 bases between them. Germline assignment: CDR1 LNHDA and CDR2 SQIVND (reference sequence). CDR3 length: 15 amino acids. The chain's CDR3 is CASSTDTIGTGELFF. The CDR3 DNA reads TGTGCCAGTAGTACTGACACGATTGGAACCGGGGAGCTGTTTTTT.

The genes are TRBV2 and TRBJ1-6; a possible D gene is TRBD1 (6 bases). Germline V gene sequence: CDR1 SNHLY, CDR2 FYNNEI. V lost 8 bases, J lost 6 bases, and 11 bases lay in between. The CDR3 has 13 residues. For the CDR3, the DNA is TGTGCCAGCCGGACAGAACTTAATTCACCCCTCCACTTT. This gives the protein CASRTELNSPLHF.

The CDR3 region has the DNA TGCGCCAGCAGCTTGCGAACCGGGACAGCCTACGAGCAGTACTTC. It codes for CASSLRTGTAYEQYF. The chain carries TRBV5-1 and TRBJ2-7; 7 nucleotides align to TRBD1. There are 15 residues in the CDR3. The junction had 6 bases not matched to a gene; V was cut back by 1 base and J by 2 bases. The germline V gene encodes CDR1 SGHRS and CDR2 YFSETQ. The whole variable domain, filled in from reference TRBV5-1 and TRBJ2-7, reads KAGVTQTPRYLIKTRGQQVTLSCSPISGHRSVSWYQQTPGQGLQFLFEYFSETQRNKGNFPGRFSGRQFSNSRSEMNVSTLELGDSALYLCASSLRTGTAYEQYFGPGTRLTVT.

The chain combines TRBV7-3 with TRBJ2-3; unclear D gene. V was pared by 3 bases and J by 1 base, with 8 bases between. In germline, CDR1 is SGHTA, CDR2 FQGTGA. The CDR3 runs 14 residues. CDR3 nucleotides: TGTGCCAGCAGCTTGGGTCCGGGCACAGATACGCAGTATTTT. Translating gives CASSLGPGTDTQYF.

V usage is TRBV18 and J usage is TRBJ2-7, with TRBD1 matching 7 bases. V lost 5 bases to trimming and J lost 7 bases; unmatched junction nucleotides: 14. CDR1 is KGHSH and CDR2 is LQKENI in the germline V gene. This CDR3 comprises 15 residues. In DNA, the CDR3 is TGTGCCAGCTCAGCTGCGGTGACAGGGCTCTTTGAGCAGTACTTC. Its translation: CASSAAVTGLFEQYF.

The chain uses TRBV9 and TRBJ2-1, with D unresolved. Deletions cut 4 bases from V and 0 bases from J, with 17 bases between. CDR3 length: 17 residues. Germline V gene data show CDR1 as SGDLS and CDR2 as YYNGEE. This chain's CDR3 is CASSPSGWRSSYNEQFF. The CDR3 DNA reads as TGTGCCAGCAGCCCCAGTGGGTGGCGAAGCTCCTACAATGAGCAGTTCTTC.

The chain employs TRBV4-2 and TRBJ2-7; 14 bases are shared with TRBD2. The CDR3 consists of 15 residues. Germline V gives CDR1 LGHNA, CDR2 YNFKEQ. Losses at the gene ends were 4 bases for V and 3 bases for J; bases not matched to a gene: 2. CDR3 DNA: TGTGCCAGCAGCCCGGGACTAGCGGGAGACTACGAGCAGTACTTC. Protein product: CASSPGLAGDYEQYF.

This clone appeared a single time. The V call is TRBV28, the J call TRBJ2-1, with TRBD2 matching over 7 bases. The CDR3 covers 17 residues. V lost 4 bases to trimming and J lost 2 bases; unmatched junction nucleotides: 11. The germline V gene has CDR1 MDHEN and CDR2 SYDVKM. CDR3 residues: CASSSLEAGLPYNEQFF. The CDR3 nucleotides read TGTGCCAGCAGTTCACTGGAAGCGGGACTTCCCTACAATGAGCAGTTCTTC. Complete variable domain (other parts from reference TRBV28 and TRBJ2-1): DVKVTQSSRYLVKRTGEKVFLECVQDMDHENMFWYRQDPGLGLRLIYFSYDVKMKEKGDIPEGYSVSREKKERFSLILESASTNQTSMYLCASSSLEAGLPYNEQFFGPGTRLTVL.

This rearrangement joins TRBV5-4 to TRBJ1-4; a possible D gene is TRBD1 (6 bases). V gave up 4 bases and J gave up 7 bases, with 17 bases separating them. This CDR3 is built from 15 residues. CDR1 and CDR2 (germline): SGHNT, YYREEE (reference sequence). The DNA of the CDR3 is TGTGCCAGCAGCCTGGGGGCGGTTTCGAGTGAAAAACTGTTTTTT. Translated: CASSLGAVSSEKLFF.

The chain couples TRBV10-3 to TRBJ2-3, with TRBD2 matching over 9 bases. V was pared by 6 bases and J by 4 bases, with 2 bases of the junction left unmatched. CDR3 size: 13 residues. Per the germline V gene, CDR1 is ENHRY and CDR2 is SYGVKD. CDR3 residues: CAISIAGADTQYF. Written as DNA, the CDR3 is TGTGCCATCAGCATAGCGGGAGCAGATACGCAGTATTTT.

This chain joins TRBV5-1 and TRBJ1-1; 10 bases fit TRBD1. Germline V CDR1 and CDR2: SGHRS, YFSETQ. The CDR3 extends over 14 amino acids. J was trimmed by 6 bases and V by 4 bases; bases with no gene match: 6. Written as DNA, the CDR3 is TGCGCCAGCAGCCAAGGGACAGGGGCCGCTGAAGCTTTCTTT. Encoded protein: CASSQGTGAAEAFF.

V is TRBV4-1 and J is TRBJ2-1; the D gene is possibly TRBD1 (7 bases). Trimming removed 8 bases from V and 5 bases from J, with 25 bases in between. Germline assignment: CDR1 MGHRA and CDR2 YSYEKL. This CDR3 comprises 17 residues. CDR3 in amino acids: CASSLRGAGGGNNEQFF. CDR3 nucleotide sequence: TGCGCCAGCTCCCTTCGCGGGGCAGGGGGAGGAAACAATGAGCAGTTCTTC.

V usage is TRBV5-4 and J usage is TRBJ1-2; tentatively, D is TRBD1 (6 bases). Deletions cut 0 bases from V and 8 bases from J, with 14 bases between. This CDR3 comprises 14 residues. Germline CDR1 SGHNT, CDR2 YYREEE (reference sequence). CDR3 sequence (DNA): TGTGCCAGCAGCTTGGCCGGGGGGGCGCTGGGCTACACCTTC. This gives the protein CASSLAGGALGYTF.

On this clone itself: Compared with germline, one end of the junction differs, possibly owing to a read error. The chain recombines TRBV19 with TRBJ2-7, with TRBD1 identical over 8 bases. This CDR3 is built from 12 residues. The germline gives CDR1 LNHDA, CDR2 SQIVND (reference sequence). CDR3 nucleotide sequence: TGTGCCAGTAGTCAAGGGACAGGCGAAGTCGGCTTC. It yields the protein CASSQGTGEVGF.

This chain uses TRBV6-1 with TRBJ2-1, with TRBD2 matching over 8 bases. CDR1 MNHNS and CDR2 SASEGT come from the germline V gene. V gave up 4 bases and J gave up 1 base; unmatched junction bases: 6. The CDR3 has 16 residues. CDR3 DNA sequence: TGTGCCAGCAGTGGACTAGCGAGTACTTCCTACAATGAGCAGTTCTTC. This sequence encodes CASSGLASTSYNEQFF.

The chain combines TRBV7-9 with TRBJ2-1; TRBD1 might be the D (6 bases). CDR3 size: 15 residues. V lost 4 bases and J lost 7, with 17 bases in between. Germline CDR1 reads SEHNR; CDR2 reads FQNEAQ (reference sequence). The CDR3 sequence: CASSSPGAQRNEQFF. In DNA, the CDR3 is TGTGCCAGCAGCTCCCCAGGGGCCCAGCGAAATGAGCAGTTCTTC.

The chain links TRBV18 to TRBJ2-7; 9 bases match TRBD1. Germline trimming cut 6 bases from V and 6 bases from J; bases unmatched to any gene: 12. Germline CDR1 reads KGHSH; CDR2 reads LQKENI. The CDR3 loop spans 15 amino acids. The CDR3 DNA reads TGTGCCAGCTCGCGATCCGGGACAGGGTCGGGCGAGCAGTACTTC. Translated: CASSRSGTGSGEQYF.

The chain uses TRBV19 and TRBJ2-5; 8 bases are shared with TRBD2. The CDR3 runs 17 residues. With 3 bases clipped from V and 0 bases from J, the junction kept 9 bases outside the gene matches. In germline, CDR1 is LNHDA, CDR2 SQIVND (reference sequence). The CDR3 region is CASSMDVGGGYQETQYF. The CDR3 DNA follows: TGTGCCAGTAGTATGGATGTTGGCGGGGGGTACCAAGAGACCCAGTACTTC.

J is TRBJ1-1 and V is TRBV18; 9 bases map to TRBD1. CDR1 is KGHSH and CDR2 is LQKENI in the germline V gene. V shed 2 bases and J 0 bases; nucleotides not matched to a gene: 7. This CDR3 has 17 residues. The CDR3 sequence is CASSPMTGGLLNTEAFF. CDR3 DNA sequence: TGTGCCAGCTCACCAATGACAGGGGGACTCTTGAACACTGAAGCTTTCTTT.

CDR3 DNA sequence: TGTGCCAGCAGTGAAGGGGCTCAGCCCCAGCATTTT. It translates to CASSEGAQPQHF. The chain recombines TRBV2 with TRBJ1-5; D unresolved. V dropped 1 base and J dropped 6 bases, with 4 bases sitting between them. Germline V CDR1 and CDR2: SNHLY, FYNNEI. This CDR3 has 12 amino acids.

The DNA for the CDR3 is TGTGCCAGCAGGTTTAGCGGGGGGGCCTCTAAAGAGACCCAGTACTTC. Translation gives CASRFSGGASKETQYF. The rearrangement uses TRBV2 and TRBJ2-5; TRBD2 agrees at 11 bases. The germline gives CDR1 SNHLY, CDR2 FYNNEI. This CDR3 comprises 16 residues. V was pared by 6 bases and J by 3 bases, with 9 bases of the junction left unmatched. Full variable domain (remainder filled in from reference TRBV2 and TRBJ2-5): EPEVTQTPSHQVTQMGQEVILRCVPISNHLYFYWYRQILGQKVEFLVSFYNNEISEKSEIFDDQFSVERPDGSNFTLKIRSTKLEDSAMYFCASRFSGGASKETQYFGPGTRLLVL.

This sequence joins TRBV6-1 and TRBJ2-5; D possibly uses TRBD1 or TRBD2 (6 bases each). This CDR3 has 14 residues. The germline V gene has CDR1 MNHNS and CDR2 SASEGT. Between the trimmed V and J ends, which lost 5 bases and 5 bases, there was a span of 15 bases. The chain's CDR3 is CASSLEGGPETQYF. DNA for the CDR3: TGTGCCAGCAGTTTGGAGGGGGGCCCGGAGACCCAGTACTTC.

V and J are TRBV2 and TRBJ2-1, with D unresolved. This CDR3 contains 14 residues. Germline-derived CDR1 and CDR2 are SNHLY and FYNNEI. V lost 8 bases and J lost 2, with 13 bases in between. CDR3 bases: TGTGCCAGCGTTAGGCGGCTGGCCTACAATGAGCAGTTCTTC. Translation gives CASVRRLAYNEQFF. The full variable domain, with the rest looked up from reference TRBV2 and TRBJ2-1, is EPEVTQTPSHQVTQMGQEVILRCVPISNHLYFYWYRQILGQKVEFLVSFYNNEISEKSEIFDDQFSVERPDGSNFTLKIRSTKLEDSAMYFCASVRRLAYNEQFFGPGTRLTVL.

The chain combines TRBV7-9 with TRBJ2-2; no definite D call. The CDR3 length is 13 residues. V gave up 6 bases and J gave up 1 base, with 6 bases separating them. The germline V gene encodes CDR1 SEHNR and CDR2 FQNEAQ (reference sequence). In nucleotides, the CDR3 is TGTGCCAGCAGTCAAGGGAACACCGGGGAGCTGTTTTTT. Amino acids: CASSQGNTGELFF.

The CDR3 sequence is CAISESLAGEADTQYF. In nucleotides, the CDR3 is TGTGCCATCAGTGAGTCGCTAGCGGGGGAGGCAGATACGCAGTATTTT. The V and J genes are TRBV10-3 and TRBJ2-3; the match to TRBD2 covers 10 bases. Trimming removed 0 bases from V and 4 bases from J; junction bases left unmatched: 4. This CDR3 comprises 16 residues. The germline CDR1 and CDR2 sequences are ENHRY and SYGVKD.